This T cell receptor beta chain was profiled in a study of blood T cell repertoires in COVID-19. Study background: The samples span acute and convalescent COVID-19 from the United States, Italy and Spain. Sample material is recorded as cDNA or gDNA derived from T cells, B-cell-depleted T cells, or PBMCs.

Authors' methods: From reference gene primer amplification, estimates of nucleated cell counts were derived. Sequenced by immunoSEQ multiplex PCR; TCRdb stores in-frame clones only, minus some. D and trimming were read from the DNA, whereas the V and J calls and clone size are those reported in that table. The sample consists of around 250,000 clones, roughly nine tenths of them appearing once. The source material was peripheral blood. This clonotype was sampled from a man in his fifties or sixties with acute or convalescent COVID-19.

CDR3 loop: CASSLNGAGTGNTIYF. The DNA of the CDR3 is TGTGCCAGCAGCTTAAATGGGGCAGGGACAGGAAACACCATATATTTT. V and J are TRBV7-3 and TRBJ1-3; perhaps TRBD1 as D (6 bases). CDR3 length: 16 residues. Deletions cut 1 base from V and 4 bases from J, with 14 bases between. Germline V lookup: CDR1 SGHTA, CDR2 FQGTGA.